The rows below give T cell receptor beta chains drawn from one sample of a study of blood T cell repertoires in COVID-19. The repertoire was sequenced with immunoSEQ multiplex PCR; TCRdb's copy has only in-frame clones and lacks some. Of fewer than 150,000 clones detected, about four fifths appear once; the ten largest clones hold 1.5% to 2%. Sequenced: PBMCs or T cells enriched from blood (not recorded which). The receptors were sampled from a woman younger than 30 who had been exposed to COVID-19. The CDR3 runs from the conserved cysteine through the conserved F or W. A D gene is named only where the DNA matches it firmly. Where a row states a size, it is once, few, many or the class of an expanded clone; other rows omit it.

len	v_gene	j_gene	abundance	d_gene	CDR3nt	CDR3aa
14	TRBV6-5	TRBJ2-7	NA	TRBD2	TGTGCCAGCCTCGCCGCTAGCGGGAGAGGCGAGCAGTACTTC	CASLAASGRGEQYF
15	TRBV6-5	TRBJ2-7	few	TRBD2	TGTGCCAGCAGTTACTCTGCGGGAGGGGCCTACGAGCAGTACTTC	CASSYSAGGAYEQYF
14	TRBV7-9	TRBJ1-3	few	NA	TGTGCCATCTCCGGGACACAGGTGGCGAACACCATATATTTT	CAISGTQVANTIYF
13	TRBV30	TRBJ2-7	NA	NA	TGTGCCTGGGCCCAGGGGATTCACTACGAGCAGTACTTC	CAWAQGIHYEQYF
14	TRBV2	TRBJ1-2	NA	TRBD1	TGTGCCAGCGGGGGACAGGGCTATAACTATGGCTACACCTTC	CASGGQGYNYGYTF
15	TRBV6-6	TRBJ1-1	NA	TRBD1	TGTGCCAGCAGCCACGGGGGACAGAGAAAGACTGAAGCTTTCTTT	CASSHGGQRKTEAFF
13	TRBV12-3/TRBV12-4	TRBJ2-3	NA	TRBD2	TGTGCCAGCAGTTTTGGGGGGGCAGATACGCAGTATTTT	CASSFGGADTQYF
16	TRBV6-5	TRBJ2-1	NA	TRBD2	TGTGCCAGCAGTTACTCGTCGGGACTACCCCCGTATGAGCAGTTCTTC	CASSYSSGLPPYEQFF
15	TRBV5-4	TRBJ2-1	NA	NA	TGTGCCAGTTCTATCGGGAGCCTAAGAAACAATGAGCAGTTCTTC	CASSIGSLRNNEQFF
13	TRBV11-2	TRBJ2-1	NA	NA	TGTGCCAGCAGTCCTAGCGTATACAATGAGCAGTTCTTC	CASSPSVYNEQFF
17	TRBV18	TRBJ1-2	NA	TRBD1	TGTGCCAGCTCACCGCTCGAGGGGGCAGGACGGGGCTATGGCTACACCTTC	CASSPLEGAGRGYGYTF
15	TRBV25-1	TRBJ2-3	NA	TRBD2	TGTGCCAGGGGGACTAGCGGGAGGGACACAGATACGCAGTATTTT	CARGTSGRDTDTQYF
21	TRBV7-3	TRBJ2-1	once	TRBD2	TGTGCCAGCAGCCTGCTCGGGACTAGCGGGAGGGCCCGGGGCTCCTACAATGAGCAGTTCTTC	CASSLLGTSGRARGSYNEQFF
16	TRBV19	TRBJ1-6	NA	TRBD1	TGTGCCTGTCCGGGACAGGGACTTATGATGAATTCACCCCTCCACTTT	CACPGQGLMMNSPLHF
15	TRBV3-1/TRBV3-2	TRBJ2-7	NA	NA	TGTGCCAGCAGCCAAACTCCGGGATCGGGCTACGAGCAGTACTTC	CASSQTPGSGYEQYF
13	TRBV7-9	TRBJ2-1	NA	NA	TGTGCCAGCAGCTATGACAGTTATGTTGAGCAGTTCTTC	CASSYDSYVEQFF
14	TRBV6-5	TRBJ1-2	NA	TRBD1	TGTGCCAGCAGTTCGACAGGGAGTATCTATGGCTACACCTTC	CASSSTGSIYGYTF
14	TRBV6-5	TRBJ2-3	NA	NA	TGTGCCAGCAGTTATAGAGGGCTCACAGATACGCAGTATTTT	CASSYRGLTDTQYF
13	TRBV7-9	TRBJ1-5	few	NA	TGTGCCAGCAGCTTGGGGGGTTGGCAGCCCCAGCATTTT	CASSLGGWQPQHF
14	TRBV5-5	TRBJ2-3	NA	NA	TGTGCCAGCAGCTTGACTAGCTCGACAGATACGCAGTATTTT	CASSLTSSTDTQYF
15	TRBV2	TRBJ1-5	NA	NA	TGTGCCAGCAGTCCCAGGGGTGGTAGCAATCAGCCCCAGCATTTT	CASSPRGGSNQPQHF
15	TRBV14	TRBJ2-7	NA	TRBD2	TGTGCCAGCAGCCAAGGACTAGCGGGAACCTACGAGCAGTACTTC	CASSQGLAGTYEQYF
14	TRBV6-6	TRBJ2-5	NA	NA	TGTGCCAGCAGTTACCCCCAGGGGCACGAGACCCAGTACTTC	CASSYPQGHETQYF
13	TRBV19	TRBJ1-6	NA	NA	TGTGCCAGTACTTTTGCGCAGGGCGGGGACCTCCACTTT	CASTFAQGGDLHF
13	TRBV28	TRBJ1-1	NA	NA	TGTGCCAGCAGTTTCAAGCCTAGCACTGAAGCTTTCTTT	CASSFKPSTEAFF
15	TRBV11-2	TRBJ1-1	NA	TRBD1	TGTGCCAGCAGCTTAGTGGGACAGGTCTCTGCTGAAGCTTTCTTT	CASSLVGQVSAEAFF